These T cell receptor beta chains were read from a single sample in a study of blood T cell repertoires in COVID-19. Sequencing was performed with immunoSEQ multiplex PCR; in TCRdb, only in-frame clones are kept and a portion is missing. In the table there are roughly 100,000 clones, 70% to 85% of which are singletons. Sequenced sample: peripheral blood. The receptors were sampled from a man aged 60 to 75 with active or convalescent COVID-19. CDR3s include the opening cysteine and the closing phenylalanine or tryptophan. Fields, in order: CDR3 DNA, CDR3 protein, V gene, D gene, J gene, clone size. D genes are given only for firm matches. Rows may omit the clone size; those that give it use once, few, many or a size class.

CDR3 DNA: TGTGCCAGCAGTTTAAGGGGGACAGGGGGGAATGAGCAGTTCTTC
CDR3 protein: CASSLRGTGGNEQFF
V gene: TRBV11-3
D gene: TRBD1
J gene: TRBJ2-1
clone size: .

CDR3 DNA: TGCAGTGCTAGAGGGGGACTACGGACCTTCTTT
CDR3 protein: CSARGGLRTFF
V gene: TRBV20-1
D gene: .
J gene: TRBJ1-1
clone size: .

CDR3 DNA: TGCGCCAGCAGCCAGAGGCCGGGACTCCTTGTTGTTTCCGGGGAGCTGTTTTTT
CDR3 protein: CASSQRPGLLVVSGELFF
V gene: TRBV4-1
D gene: .
J gene: TRBJ2-2
clone size: .

CDR3 DNA: TGTGCCAGTACCTCCTCCCCGGGACAAAGGGATGGCTACACCTTC
CDR3 protein: CASTSSPGQRDGYTF
V gene: TRBV19
D gene: .
J gene: TRBJ1-2
clone size: .

CDR3 DNA: TGTGCCAGCAGCTTAGGGCAGGCCTCCTACGAGCAGTACTTC
CDR3 protein: CASSLGQASYEQYF
V gene: TRBV7-9
D gene: .
J gene: TRBJ2-7
clone size: .

CDR3 DNA: TGCGCCAGCAGCTTGGGTGGGGCTGATGGCTACACCTTC
CDR3 protein: CASSLGGADGYTF
V gene: TRBV5-1
D gene: .
J gene: TRBJ1-2
clone size: .

CDR3 DNA: TGTGCCAGCAGTGACCCCAGGGGGAACACTGAAGCTTTCTTT
CDR3 protein: CASSDPRGNTEAFF
V gene: TRBV25-1
D gene: .
J gene: TRBJ1-1
clone size: few

CDR3 DNA: TGCGCCAGCAGCTCGACTAGCGAGGGCGACATTCAGTACTTC
CDR3 protein: CASSSTSEGDIQYF
V gene: TRBV5-1
D gene: TRBD2
J gene: TRBJ2-4
clone size: .

CDR3 DNA: TGTGCCAGCAGCCGGGGACTAGCGGTCAACACCGGGGAGCTGTTTTTT
CDR3 protein: CASSRGLAVNTGELFF
V gene: TRBV3-1/TRBV3-2
D gene: TRBD2
J gene: TRBJ2-2
clone size: once

CDR3 DNA: TGTGCCAGCAGCTTGAGTACTTATAGCAATCAGCCCCAGCATTTT
CDR3 protein: CASSLSTYSNQPQHF
V gene: TRBV5-8
D gene: .
J gene: TRBJ1-5
clone size: .

CDR3 DNA: TGTGCCAGTAAGACTAGCGGGAGAACGCGGGAGACCCAGTACTTC
CDR3 protein: CASKTSGRTRETQYF
V gene: TRBV19
D gene: TRBD2
J gene: TRBJ2-5
clone size: .

CDR3 DNA: TGTGCCAGCTCACTAGAGTTTGGGCTCCGGTGGAACACTGAAGCTTTCTTT
CDR3 protein: CASSLEFGLRWNTEAFF
V gene: TRBV18
D gene: .
J gene: TRBJ1-1
clone size: .

CDR3 DNA: TGTGCCAGCAGGGGGGGGACTATCATTCAGTTCTTC
CDR3 protein: CASRGGTIIQFF
V gene: TRBV2
D gene: TRBD2
J gene: TRBJ2-1
clone size: few

CDR3 DNA: TGTGCCAGCAGCCACGCCGCGGACAGGGGCAATGAGCAGTTCTTC
CDR3 protein: CASSHAADRGNEQFF
V gene: TRBV5-6
D gene: TRBD1
J gene: TRBJ2-1
clone size: .

CDR3 DNA: TGTGCCAGCAGTCGCCCCTCGAGCGGGAGCTACTCAGCCTACAATGAGCAGTTCTTC
CDR3 protein: CASSRPSSGSYSAYNEQFF
V gene: TRBV27
D gene: TRBD2
J gene: TRBJ2-1
clone size: .

CDR3 DNA: TGTGCCAGCAGTGATCCCGGGACAGTTAGGAATGAGCAGTTCTTC
CDR3 protein: CASSDPGTVRNEQFF
V gene: TRBV6-1
D gene: TRBD1
J gene: TRBJ2-1
clone size: .

CDR3 DNA: TGTGCCAGCTCACAGAATCGGTTGCCCAATGAGCAGTTCTTC
CDR3 protein: CASSQNRLPNEQFF
V gene: TRBV18
D gene: .
J gene: TRBJ2-1
clone size: .

CDR3 DNA: TGCGCCAGCAGCACAGGGGTCCTCCATAATTCACCCCTCCACTTT
CDR3 protein: CASSTGVLHNSPLHF
V gene: TRBV4-3
D gene: TRBD1
J gene: TRBJ1-6
clone size: .

CDR3 DNA: TGTGCCAGTAGTCGTATTAGTCTCCACAATGAGCAGTTCTTC
CDR3 protein: CASSRISLHNEQFF
V gene: TRBV19
D gene: .
J gene: TRBJ2-1
clone size: .

CDR3 DNA: TGCGCCAGCAGCCAAGATGGACAGGGGAAGTATGGCTACACCTTC
CDR3 protein: CASSQDGQGKYGYTF
V gene: TRBV4-1
D gene: TRBD1
J gene: TRBJ1-2
clone size: .

CDR3 DNA: TGTGCTAGTGGTTTGTCCCAGTCCACAGATACGCAGTATTTT
CDR3 protein: CASGLSQSTDTQYF
V gene: TRBV12-5
D gene: .
J gene: TRBJ2-3
clone size: .

CDR3 DNA: TGTGCCAGCAGTGGGACTAGCGACAATGAGCAGTTCTTC
CDR3 protein: CASSGTSDNEQFF
V gene: TRBV2
D gene: TRBD2
J gene: TRBJ2-1
clone size: .

CDR3 DNA: TGCGCCAGCAGACACGAGGGGGCTAGTCGCACCGGGGAGCTGTTTTTT
CDR3 protein: CASRHEGASRTGELFF
V gene: TRBV5-1
D gene: TRBD1
J gene: TRBJ2-2
clone size: .

CDR3 DNA: TGCGCCAGCAGCTTGTTTGGGACAGGGGTTAGGAACACTGAAGCTTTCTTT
CDR3 protein: CASSLFGTGVRNTEAFF
V gene: TRBV5-1
D gene: TRBD1
J gene: TRBJ1-1
clone size: .

CDR3 DNA: TGTGCCGCCCGGACAGGGTCGGAAGATACGCAGTATTTT
CDR3 protein: CAARTGSEDTQYF
V gene: TRBV5-4
D gene: TRBD1
J gene: TRBJ2-3
clone size: .

CDR3 DNA: TGTGCCACCCGAGACCAAAACCAGGGGGAAAAACTGTTTTTT
CDR3 protein: CATRDQNQGEKLFF
V gene: TRBV2
D gene: .
J gene: TRBJ1-4
clone size: .

CDR3 DNA: TGCGCCAGCAGCTTGGGAGGGACAGGAGGTGGGGAGCTGTTTTTT
CDR3 protein: CASSLGGTGGGELFF
V gene: TRBV5-1
D gene: TRBD1
J gene: TRBJ2-2
clone size: once

CDR3 DNA: TGTGCCAGTACCCACTCTGGAAACACCATATATTTT
CDR3 protein: CASTHSGNTIYF
V gene: TRBV19
D gene: .
J gene: TRBJ1-3
clone size: .

CDR3 DNA: TGTGCCAGCAGTGACAGGGCAGGGGGAAATGAAAAACTGTTTTTT
CDR3 protein: CASSDRAGGNEKLFF
V gene: TRBV2
D gene: TRBD1
J gene: TRBJ1-4
clone size: .

CDR3 DNA: TGCAGCGTTGAGCCCCAACAGGGGACCCAGTACTTC
CDR3 protein: CSVEPQQGTQYF
V gene: TRBV29-1
D gene: .
J gene: TRBJ2-5
clone size: .

CDR3 DNA: TGTGCCAGCAGCCCAATCGGACAGGGGCCTTTGTACTTC
CDR3 protein: CASSPIGQGPLYF
V gene: TRBV7-8
D gene: TRBD1
J gene: TRBJ2-7
clone size: .

CDR3 DNA: TGTGCCAGCAGCCCGGTCGTGTTGACTTCAAATGAGCAGTTCTTC
CDR3 protein: CASSPVVLTSNEQFF
V gene: TRBV7-2
D gene: .
J gene: TRBJ2-1
clone size: few

CDR3 DNA: TGTGCCAGCAGCCCCGGGGGGAGGGAATATACGCAGTATTTT
CDR3 protein: CASSPGGREYTQYF
V gene: TRBV21-1
D gene: .
J gene: TRBJ2-3
clone size: .

CDR3 DNA: TGTGCCAGCAGCGTGGAAGGACAGGGCGATGAAGCTTTCTTT
CDR3 protein: CASSVEGQGDEAFF
V gene: TRBV9
D gene: TRBD1
J gene: TRBJ1-1
clone size: .

CDR3 DNA: TGTGCCAGCAGTAAAAGGGTGGGACTAGCGGGAGGCGAGCAGTACTTC
CDR3 protein: CASSKRVGLAGGEQYF
V gene: TRBV11-3
D gene: TRBD2
J gene: TRBJ2-7
clone size: .

CDR3 DNA: TGTGCCAGCAGCCCTTCTGACAGGGGTCATCAGCCCCAGCATTTT
CDR3 protein: CASSPSDRGHQPQHF
V gene: TRBV3-1/TRBV3-2
D gene: TRBD1
J gene: TRBJ1-5
clone size: once

CDR3 DNA: TGTGCCAGCAAAGTAGCGGCCAAAAACATTCAGTACTTC
CDR3 protein: CASKVAAKNIQYF
V gene: TRBV6-6
D gene: .
J gene: TRBJ2-4
clone size: .

CDR3 DNA: TGTGCCAGCAGCTTAGCGGGAGGGGATACGCAGTATTTT
CDR3 protein: CASSLAGGDTQYF
V gene: TRBV7-9
D gene: TRBD2
J gene: TRBJ2-3
clone size: .

CDR3 DNA: TGTGCCAGCTCTTCACGGACTTTACGGACCCTCCGCGAGACTGAAGCTTTCTTT
CDR3 protein: CASSSRTLRTLRETEAFF
V gene: TRBV18
D gene: .
J gene: TRBJ1-1
clone size: .

CDR3 DNA: TGTGCCAGCAGGCCTGGACAGGCTGCATATGGCTACACCTTC
CDR3 protein: CASRPGQAAYGYTF
V gene: TRBV7-2
D gene: TRBD1
J gene: TRBJ1-2
clone size: .

CDR3 DNA: TGTGCCAGCAGCCCGCCGGGGCTAGGGCGGGGAAACTATGGCTACACCTTC
CDR3 protein: CASSPPGLGRGNYGYTF
V gene: TRBV5-6
D gene: .
J gene: TRBJ1-2
clone size: .

CDR3 DNA: TGCAGCGCTTTACACAACGAAGCTTTCTTT
CDR3 protein: CSALHNEAFF
V gene: TRBV29-1
D gene: .
J gene: TRBJ1-1
clone size: .

CDR3 DNA: TGTGCCAGTATGCGGGGGGCGGGTGCCGGGGAGCTGTTTTTT
CDR3 protein: CASMRGAGAGELFF
V gene: TRBV19
D gene: TRBD2
J gene: TRBJ2-2
clone size: .

CDR3 DNA: TGTGCCTGGAGTCCCCGGGAGGGCCTCACCGGGGAGCTGTTTTTT
CDR3 protein: CAWSPREGLTGELFF
V gene: TRBV30
D gene: TRBD2
J gene: TRBJ2-2
clone size: once

CDR3 DNA: TGTGCCAGCAGCCAGGGCAGGGTTGGAGATACGCAGTATTTT
CDR3 protein: CASSQGRVGDTQYF
V gene: TRBV3-1/TRBV3-2
D gene: .
J gene: TRBJ2-3
clone size: .

CDR3 DNA: TGTGCCAGCAGCTTAGGGCTAGCGGGAGCCCAAGATACGCAGTATTTT
CDR3 protein: CASSLGLAGAQDTQYF
V gene: TRBV7-9
D gene: TRBD2
J gene: TRBJ2-3
clone size: .

CDR3 DNA: TGTGCCACCAGCAGAGGGACAGGCCTAATTCACTATGGCTACACCTTC
CDR3 protein: CATSRGTGLIHYGYTF
V gene: TRBV15
D gene: TRBD1
J gene: TRBJ1-2
clone size: .

CDR3 DNA: TGTGCCAGCAGCTTAGGACTAAACTATGGCTACACCTTC
CDR3 protein: CASSLGLNYGYTF
V gene: TRBV7-2
D gene: .
J gene: TRBJ1-2
clone size: .

CDR3 DNA: TGCGCCAGCAGCCGCGGACAGGGAGAAATGGTAGTTTATGGCTACACCTTC
CDR3 protein: CASSRGQGEMVVYGYTF
V gene: TRBV4-1
D gene: TRBD1
J gene: TRBJ1-2
clone size: .

CDR3 DNA: TGCGCCAGCAGTACAGGGCGATCTGAAGCTTTCTTT
CDR3 protein: CASSTGRSEAFF
V gene: TRBV10-1
D gene: .
J gene: TRBJ1-1
clone size: .